A selection of T cell receptor beta chains follows, all from one sample in a study of beta chain features in type 1 diabetes. TCRdb keeps only in-frame clones here, not all; method: immunoSEQ multiplex PCR. The sample yields about 700,000 clones, around 15% seen once. Sequencing input: naive CD4+ T cells from blood. The source of these receptors is a man aged 18 to 30 with type 1 diabetes. CDR3s include the opening cysteine and the closing phenylalanine or tryptophan. D genes are given only for firm matches. Part of the rows lack a size; the others show once, few, many or a class for expanded clones.

TRBJ1-1 | NA | TRBD1 | TRBV6-5 | TGTGCCAGCAGTGACAGGGGGCCCCACACTGAAGCTTTCTTT | CASSDRGPHTEAFF
TRBJ1-5 | NA | NA | TRBV6-6 | TGTGCCAGCAGTGCGTCCCTGACAGTGATCAATCAGCCCCAGCATTTT | CASSASLTVINQPQHF
TRBJ1-1 | NA | NA | TRBV6-1 | TGTGCCAGCAGTGCCCGGGTCACTGAAGCTTTCTTT | CASSARVTEAFF
TRBJ2-5 | few | NA | TRBV7-2 | TGTGCCAGCAGCCCCTCGAACGGTCTAGGGACCCAGTACTTC | CASSPSNGLGTQYF
TRBJ2-7 | few | NA | TRBV2 | TGTGCCAGCAGTGAAGTCTACGAGCAGTACTTC | CASSEVYEQYF
TRBJ1-5 | NA | NA | TRBV5-6 | TGTGCCAGCACAGCGTGGGCGGCCTTCAATCAGCCCCAGCATTTT | CASTAWAAFNQPQHF
TRBJ2-5 | NA | NA | TRBV6-1 | TGTGCCAGCAGACCTTCACTAGAGCGGGAGACCCAGTACTTC | CASRPSLERETQYF
TRBJ1-5 | NA | NA | TRBV4-1 | TGCGCCAGCAGCCAAGAGGCGGCGGGCAATCAGCCCCAGCATTTT | CASSQEAAGNQPQHF
TRBJ1-2 | NA | TRBD1 | TRBV29-1 | TGCAGCGTCGATGACAGGGCCTATGGCTACACCTTC | CSVDDRAYGYTF
TRBJ2-7 | few | NA | TRBV6-1 | TGTGCCAGCAGTGGTTGGGCGGGAACCTACGAGCAGTACTTC | CASSGWAGTYEQYF
TRBJ2-1 | NA | TRBD1 | TRBV18 | TGTGCCAGCCCACAGGGGATAGATGAGCAGTTCTTC | CASPQGIDEQFF
TRBJ2-7 | few | TRBD2 | TRBV11-1 | TGTGCCAGCAGCTTATTGCGGGAGGATGAGCAGTACTTC | CASSLLREDEQYF
TRBJ2-2 | few | TRBD2 | TRBV27 | TGTGCCAGCAGTACCCGAGGGACTAGCGGCGCAGGAAGGGAGCTGTTTTTT | CASSTRGTSGAGRELFF
TRBJ1-1 | NA | NA | TRBV7-6 | TGTGCCAGCAGCTTAAGCCCCGCGGACACTGAAGCTTTCTTT | CASSLSPADTEAFF
TRBJ2-1 | NA | TRBD2 | TRBV27 | TGTGCCAGCAGTTTATGGGGGACTAGCGAGTTCTTC | CASSLWGTSEFF
TRBJ2-1 | few | TRBD1 | TRBV7-2 | TGTGCCAGCAGCCCCGACCGGAGACAGGGCGAGTTCTTC | CASSPDRRQGEFF
TRBJ2-1 | NA | NA | TRBV19 | TGTGCCAGTAGTATTATGGCGGGGAACTCCTACAATGAGCAGTTCTTC | CASSIMAGNSYNEQFF
TRBJ2-7 | few | NA | TRBV5-1 | TGCGCCAGCCGCGGGACCTACGAGCAGTACTTC | CASRGTYEQYF
TRBJ2-1 | few | NA | TRBV30 | TGTGCCTGGATGGGGGGCCCTTACAATGAGCAGTTCTTC | CAWMGGPYNEQFF
TRBJ2-1 | NA | NA | TRBV5-1 | TGCGCCAGCAGCTTGCTCCCTTTGGGCATTGAGCAGTTCTTC | CASSLLPLGIEQFF
TRBJ2-2 | few | NA | TRBV18 | TGTGCCAGCTCACTGGAGGGGGCGCGAACCGGGGAGCTGTTTTTT | CASSLEGARTGELFF
TRBJ1-1 | few | NA | TRBV5-4 | TGTGCCAGCAGTTGGGGGGCGGTGAACACTGAAGCTTTCTTT | CASSWGAVNTEAFF
TRBJ2-5 | few | TRBD2 | TRBV28 | TGTGCCAGCAGTGGTGCGGGGGGCCAAGAGACCCAGTACTTC | CASSGAGGQETQYF
TRBJ2-5 | NA | TRBD1 | TRBV30 | TGTGCCTGGACCCAGACAGGGGCCGAGACCCAGTACTTC | CAWTQTGAETQYF
TRBJ1-2 | NA | NA | TRBV7-9 | TGTGCCAGCAGCTTAGGAGTGGAGGGCTACACCTTC | CASSLGVEGYTF
TRBJ2-3 | few | TRBD2 | TRBV19 | TGTGCCAGTAGTTCCTGGGAGGGTGGCACAGATACGCAGTATTTT | CASSSWEGGTDTQYF
TRBJ1-1 | few | NA | TRBV28 | TGTGCCAGCAGCCTCCCCCGACAAAACACTGAAGCTTTCTTT | CASSLPRQNTEAFF
TRBJ2-1 | few | TRBD1 | TRBV5-1 | TGCGCCAGCAGCGTCCGGGACAGGGATTATGAGCAGTTCTTC | CASSVRDRDYEQFF
TRBJ1-2 | NA | TRBD1 | TRBV9 | TGTGCCAGCAGCGTAGGTACAGGGGACCGTTATGGCTACACCTTC | CASSVGTGDRYGYTF
TRBJ2-2 | few | NA | TRBV29-1 | TGCAGCGTTCTCGCGGGGATGACCGGGGAGCTGTTTTTT | CSVLAGMTGELFF
TRBJ2-7 | few | NA | TRBV29-1 | TGCAGCGTTGGAAGGCACAGGGAGTCCTACGAGCAGTACTTC | CSVGRHRESYEQYF
TRBJ1-5 | NA | NA | TRBV6-5 | TGTGCCAGCAGTTACTCAGGGGCTAGCAATCAGCCCCAGCATTTT | CASSYSGASNQPQHF
TRBJ1-4 | few | TRBD1 | TRBV7-6 | TGTGCCAGCAGCTTAGCCAGGACAGGACCTAATGAAAAACTGTTTTTT | CASSLARTGPNEKLFF
TRBJ2-3 | few | NA | TRBV27 | TGTGCCAGCAGTTTATCCGCCCCTGGGGATACGCAGTATTTT | CASSLSAPGDTQYF
TRBJ1-6 | NA | TRBD1 | TRBV18 | TGTGCCAGCTCGCCCCCACCGGACAGGAGGGCTCATAATTCACCCCTCCACTTT | CASSPPPDRRAHNSPLHF